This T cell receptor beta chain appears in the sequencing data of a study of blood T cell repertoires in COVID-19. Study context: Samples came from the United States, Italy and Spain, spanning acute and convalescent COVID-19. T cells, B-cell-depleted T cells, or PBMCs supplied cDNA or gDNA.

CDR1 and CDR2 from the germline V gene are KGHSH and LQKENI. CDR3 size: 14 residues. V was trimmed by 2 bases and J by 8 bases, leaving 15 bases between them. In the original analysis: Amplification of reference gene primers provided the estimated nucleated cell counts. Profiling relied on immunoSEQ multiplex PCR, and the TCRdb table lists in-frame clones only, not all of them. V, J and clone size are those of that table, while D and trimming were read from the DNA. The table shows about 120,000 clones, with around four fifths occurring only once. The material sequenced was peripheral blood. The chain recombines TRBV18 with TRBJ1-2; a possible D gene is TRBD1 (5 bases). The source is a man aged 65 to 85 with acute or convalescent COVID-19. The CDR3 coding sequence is TGTGCCAGCTCACCAGAGACAGCCCCAGGAGGCTACACCTTC. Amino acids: CASSPETAPGGYTF.